This T cell receptor (beta chain) was recorded in a study of shared clonotypes between healthy human individuals. About the research overall: Contributing individuals were two females and three males aged 18 to 49. Study-wide findings and caveats: Around 5.4% of naive CD4 clonotypes were common to a handful of donors.

V lost 6 bases to trimming and J lost 6 bases; unmatched junction nucleotides: 9. The CDR3 extends over 15 amino acids. Per the germline V gene, CDR1 is SEHNR and CDR2 is FQNEAQ (reference sequence). Naive CD8 isolation took CD45RO-negative cells positively selected for CCR7 and excluded terminally differentiated effector memory CD45RA+ cells. Several immunoSEQ plates received, in even portions, the genomic DNA of each subset. Repertoires were generated with immunoSEQ multiplex PCR, while TCRdb's copy carries only in-frame clones and drops some. The sample contains about 1,900,000 clones, roughly 95% of which appear only once. With respect to this clone: The antigen remains undetermined.

The TCR sequence derives from a man aged 18 to 30 in good health. Input material: naive CD8+ T cells sorted from blood. The chain links TRBV7-9 to TRBJ2-1; TRBD2 matches 9 bases. The CDR3 loop reads CASRTTSGLVNEQFF. CDR3 nucleotide sequence: TGTGCCAGCAGAACAACTAGCGGGCTCGTCAATGAGCAGTTCTTC.